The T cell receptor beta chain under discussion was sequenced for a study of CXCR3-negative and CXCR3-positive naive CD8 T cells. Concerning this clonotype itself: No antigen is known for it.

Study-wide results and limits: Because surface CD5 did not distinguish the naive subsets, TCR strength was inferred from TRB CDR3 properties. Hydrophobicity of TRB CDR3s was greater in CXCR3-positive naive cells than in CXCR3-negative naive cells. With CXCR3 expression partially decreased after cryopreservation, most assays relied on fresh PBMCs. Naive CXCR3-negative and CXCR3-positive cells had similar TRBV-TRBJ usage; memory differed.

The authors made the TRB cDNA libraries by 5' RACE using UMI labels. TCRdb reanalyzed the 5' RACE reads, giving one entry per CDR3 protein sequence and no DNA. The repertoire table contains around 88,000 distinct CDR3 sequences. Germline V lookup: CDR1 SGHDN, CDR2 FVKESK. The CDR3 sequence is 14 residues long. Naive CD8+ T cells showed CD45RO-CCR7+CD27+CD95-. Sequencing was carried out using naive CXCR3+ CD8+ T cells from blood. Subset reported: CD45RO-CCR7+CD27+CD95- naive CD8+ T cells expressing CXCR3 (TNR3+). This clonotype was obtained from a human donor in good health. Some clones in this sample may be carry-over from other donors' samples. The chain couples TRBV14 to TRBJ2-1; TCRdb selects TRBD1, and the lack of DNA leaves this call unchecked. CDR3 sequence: CASSGAEVIGEQFF.